Reported below is one T cell receptor beta chain. A quantity of about 0.5 to 1 ug RNA underwent reverse transcription using random hexamers. The CDR3 of TCR beta was amplified by immunoSEQ multiplex PCR across 54 Vbeta and 13 Jbeta. MiXCR was run by TCRdb on the immunoSEQ multiplex PCR reads, yielding one entry per CDR3 protein. The sample contains 90,000 to 150,000 distinct CDR3 sequences, around 93% of which appear only once. This entry comes from a study of CD8 T cells in Susac syndrome. Germline assignment: CDR1 MNHEY and CDR2 SVGAGI. V lost 2 bases to trimming and J lost 2 bases, with 6 bases between them. This CDR3 is built from 13 residues. Controls matched for age and sex were healthy donors.

The specimen sequenced was CD8+ T cells from PBMCs. The clonotype originates from a human donor in good health. The chain is built from TRBV6-5 and TRBJ1-2, with D uncertain. The chain's CDR3 is CASSYSMNYGYTF. Here the CDR3 DNA reads TGTGCCAGCAGTTACAGCATGAACTATGGCTACACCTTC.